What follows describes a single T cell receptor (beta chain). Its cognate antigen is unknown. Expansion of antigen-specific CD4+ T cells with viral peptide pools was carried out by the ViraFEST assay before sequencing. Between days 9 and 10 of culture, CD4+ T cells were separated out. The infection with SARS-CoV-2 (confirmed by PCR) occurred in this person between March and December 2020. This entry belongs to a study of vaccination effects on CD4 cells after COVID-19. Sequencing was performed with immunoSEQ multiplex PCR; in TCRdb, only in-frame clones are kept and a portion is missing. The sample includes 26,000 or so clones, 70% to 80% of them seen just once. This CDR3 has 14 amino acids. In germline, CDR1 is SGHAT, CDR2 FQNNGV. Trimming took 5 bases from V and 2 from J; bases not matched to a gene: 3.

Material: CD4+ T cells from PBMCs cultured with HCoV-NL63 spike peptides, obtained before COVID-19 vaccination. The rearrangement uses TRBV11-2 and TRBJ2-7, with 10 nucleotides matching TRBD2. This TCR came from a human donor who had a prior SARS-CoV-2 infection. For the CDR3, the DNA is TGTGCCAGCAGCCTAGCGGGAGTCACCTACGAGCAGTACTTC. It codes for CASSLAGVTYEQYF.